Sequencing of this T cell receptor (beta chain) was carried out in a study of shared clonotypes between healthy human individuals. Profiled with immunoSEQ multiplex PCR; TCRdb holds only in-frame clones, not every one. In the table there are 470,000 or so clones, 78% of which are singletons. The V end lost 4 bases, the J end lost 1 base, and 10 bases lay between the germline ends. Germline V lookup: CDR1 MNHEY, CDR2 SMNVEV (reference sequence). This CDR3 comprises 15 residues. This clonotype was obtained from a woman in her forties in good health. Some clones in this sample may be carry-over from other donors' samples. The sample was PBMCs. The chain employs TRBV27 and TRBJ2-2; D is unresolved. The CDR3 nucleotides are TGTGCCAGCAGTTCCCCTTGGGGGAACACCGGGGAGCTGTTTTTT. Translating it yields CASSSPWGNTGELFF.